Listed below are T cell receptor beta chains from one sample, sequenced in a study of blood T cell repertoires in COVID-19. Profiled with immunoSEQ multiplex PCR; TCRdb holds only in-frame clones, not every one. This table holds approximately 200,000 clones, about 86% found once. The sample comprised PBMCs or T cells enriched from blood (not recorded which). The receptor source for this set is a woman in her thirties who had been exposed to COVID-19. The CDR3 runs from the conserved cysteine through the conserved F or W. The D gene is left open where the match is weak. Clone size is given for some rows only: seen once, a few or many times, or a class if the clone is expanded.

cdr3_length d_call j_call clone_size v_call cdr3_aa cdr3_nt
13 NA TRBJ1-4 NA TRBV7-9 CASSSGGGEKLFF TGTGCCAGCAGCTCCGGAGGCGGTGAAAAACTGTTTTTT
16 TRBD1 TRBJ1-5 NA TRBV30 CASRTGECRGNQPQHF TGTGCCTCTAGGACAGGGGAGTGTAGGGGCAATCAGCCCCAGCATTTT
18 TRBD1 TRBJ1-4 few TRBV15 CATSRGPGGTLTNEKLFF TGTGCCACCAGCAGAGGGCCAGGGGGCACACTAACTAATGAAAAACTGTTTTTT
14 NA TRBJ2-5 NA TRBV14 CASSRQRGQETQYF TGTGCCAGCAGCCGGCAGAGAGGCCAAGAGACCCAGTACTTC
11 NA TRBJ1-2 NA TRBV5-6 CASSLRGGYTF TGTGCCAGCAGCTTGAGGGGTGGCTACACCTTC
13 TRBD1 TRBJ1-5 NA TRBV2 CASSPDRVQPQHF TGTGCCAGCAGCCCCGACAGGGTCCAGCCCCAGCATTTT
19 TRBD1 TRBJ2-6 NA TRBV18 CASSPLPGQGVSGANVLTF TGTGCCAGCTCACCACTTCCGGGACAGGGAGTCTCTGGGGCCAACGTCCTGACTTTC
17 TRBD1 TRBJ2-2 NA TRBV18 CASSSRQGARSNGELFF TGTGCCAGCTCGTCCAGACAGGGGGCAAGATCTAACGGGGAGCTGTTTTTT
11 NA TRBJ2-1 NA TRBV29-1 CSVALAGEQFF TGCAGCGTGGCCCTAGCTGGTGAGCAGTTCTTC
13 NA TRBJ2-1 once TRBV11-3 CASSRGEANEQFF TGTGCCAGCAGCCGAGGTGAAGCCAATGAGCAGTTCTTC
14 NA TRBJ1-1 once TRBV5-5 CASIRGDVNTEAFF TGTGCCAGCATCCGAGGAGACGTGAACACTGAAGCTTTCTTT
11 NA TRBJ1-1 NA TRBV29-1 CSVPVVTEAFF TGCAGCGTTCCCGTCGTGACTGAAGCTTTCTTT
13 NA TRBJ1-5 NA TRBV19 CASSQGLNQPQHF TGTGCCAGTTCTCAGGGATTGAATCAGCCCCAGCATTTT
17 TRBD1 TRBJ1-5 NA TRBV24-1 CATSDSGTGDGRQPQHF TGTGCCACCAGTGATTCTGGGACAGGGGATGGGAGGCAGCCCCAGCATTTT
12 NA TRBJ2-7 NA TRBV6-5 CASIGQAYEQYF TGTGCCAGCATAGGACAAGCCTACGAGCAGTACTTC
15 TRBD1 TRBJ2-7 NA TRBV30 CAWSEPGTGKHEQYF TGTGCCTGGAGTGAACCCGGGACAGGGAAGCACGAGCAGTACTTC
13 TRBD1 TRBJ1-1 few TRBV5-1 CASSFTGDTEAFF TGCGCCAGCAGCTTCACAGGGGACACTGAAGCTTTCTTT
16 NA TRBJ1-1 NA TRBV3-1/TRBV3-2 CASSQRGVGGNTEAFF TGTGCCAGCAGCCAACGGGGGGTAGGGGGGAACACTGAAGCTTTCTTT
14 TRBD1 TRBJ1-1 NA TRBV20-1 CSASGDRGSTEAFF TGCAGTGCTAGTGGAGACAGGGGAAGCACTGAAGCTTTCTTT
13 NA TRBJ1-1 NA TRBV3-1/TRBV3-2 CASSQGASSRAFF TGTGCCAGCAGCCAAGGGGCCTCGAGCCGAGCTTTCTTT
15 TRBD1 TRBJ1-5 few TRBV5-5 CASSGTGAGNQPQHF TGTGCCAGCAGCGGGACAGGGGCCGGCAATCAGCCCCAGCATTTT
17 NA TRBJ2-3 NA TRBV21-1 CASSKLASGGRTDTQYF TGTGCCAGCAGCAAGCTGGCTAGCGGGGGCCGGACAGATACGCAGTATTTT
14 NA TRBJ1-2 NA TRBV4-1 CASSQDIGGYGYTF TGCGCCAGCAGCCAAGATATCGGGGGCTATGGCTACACCTTC
15 TRBD1 TRBJ1-2 NA TRBV6-1 CASSSTGPGGAGYTF TGTGCCAGCAGTTCGACAGGGCCTGGCGGGGCTGGCTACACCTTC
15 TRBD1 TRBJ1-1 NA TRBV3-1/TRBV3-2 CASSQEWTGITEAFF TGTGCCAGCAGCCAAGAATGGACAGGGATCACTGAAGCTTTCTTT
16 NA TRBJ1-4 NA TRBV18 CASSPSDSIEGEKLFF TGTGCCAGCTCACCATCGGACAGTATAGAGGGTGAAAAACTGTTTTTT
15 TRBD2 TRBJ2-2 NA TRBV7-3 CASSGGSTNTGELFF TGTGCCAGCAGCGGCGGGAGCACGAACACCGGGGAGCTGTTTTTT
12 NA TRBJ2-3 NA TRBV7-2 CASSLYTDTQYF TGTGCCAGCAGTCTATACACAGATACGCAGTATTTT
13 TRBD1 TRBJ1-1 few TRBV6-5 CASSPQGDAEAFF TGTGCCAGCAGCCCCCAGGGGGACGCTGAAGCTTTCTTT
14 NA TRBJ1-1 NA TRBV19 CASSIWGLNTEAFF TGTGCCAGTAGTATCTGGGGCTTGAACACTGAAGCTTTCTTT
13 NA TRBJ1-4 NA TRBV5-1 CASRPGLGEKLFF TGCGCCAGCAGACCAGGGTTGGGGGAAAAACTGTTTTTT
14 TRBD2 TRBJ2-3 NA TRBV2 CASLLRGGTDTQYF TGTGCCAGCTTGTTGCGGGGGGGCACAGATACGCAGTATTTT
16 NA TRBJ1-2 NA TRBV3-1/TRBV3-2 CASSQERGFNSYGYTF TGTGCCAGCAGCCAAGAGCGCGGGTTTAACAGCTATGGCTACACCTTC
15 NA TRBJ1-2 NA TRBV9 CASSVVTGDSYGYTF TGTGCCAGCAGCGTAGTTACGGGTGACTCCTATGGCTACACCTTC
15 NA TRBJ1-2 NA TRBV7-9 CASSPRGGIEYGYTF TGTGCCAGCAGCCCTCGCGGGGGGATTGAGTATGGCTACACCTTC
13 NA TRBJ1-1 NA TRBV6-5 CASTHRGNTEAFF TGTGCCAGCACTCACCGGGGGAACACTGAAGCTTTCTTT
13 NA TRBJ1-1 NA TRBV5-6 CASSLPPGLKAFF TGTGCCAGCAGCTTGCCCCCGGGGTTGAAAGCTTTCTTT
14 NA TRBJ1-1 NA TRBV5-1 CASSFRGGDTEAFF TGCGCCAGCAGCTTTCGGGGAGGGGACACTGAAGCTTTCTTT
10 NA TRBJ1-1 NA TRBV20-1 CSARDGEAFF TGCAGTGCTCGTGACGGTGAAGCTTTCTTT
15 TRBD1 TRBJ1-5 NA TRBV10-3 CAISKGQGEHQPQHF TGTGCCATCAGTAAGGGACAGGGCGAACATCAGCCCCAGCATTTT
16 NA TRBJ1-3 few TRBV25-1 CASTIRGSYSGNTIYF TGTGCCAGCACCATCCGGGGGTCATACTCTGGAAACACCATATATTTT
15 NA TRBJ2-7 NA TRBV4-1 CASSHSGTRTYEQYF TGCGCCAGCAGCCACTCCGGGACACGTACCTACGAGCAGTACTTC
15 NA TRBJ2-1 NA TRBV2 CASSPQGFSYNEQFF TGTGCCAGCAGTCCACAGGGTTTTTCCTACAATGAGCAGTTCTTC
14 NA TRBJ1-3 NA TRBV3-1/TRBV3-2 CASSPRVVGNTIYF TGTGCCAGCAGCCCCAGGGTGGTGGGAAACACCATATATTTT
16 TRBD1 TRBJ1-6 NA TRBV9 CASSGPGTGRASPLHF TGTGCCAGCAGCGGACCCGGGACAGGGAGAGCTTCACCCCTCCACTTT
13 NA TRBJ1-2 NA TRBV5-1 CASSLFQGYGYTF TGCGCCAGCAGCTTGTTCCAGGGGTATGGCTACACCTTC
16 NA TRBJ2-7 NA TRBV5-1 CASSLAAGYGNYEQYF TGCGCCAGCAGCTTGGCCGCGGGATACGGCAACTACGAGCAGTACTTC
14 NA TRBJ2-3 NA TRBV7-9 CASSLGQDTDTQYF TGTGCCAGCAGCTTAGGACAGGACACAGATACGCAGTATTTT
13 NA TRBJ1-2 once TRBV12-3/TRBV12-4 CASSSGRGYGYTF TGTGCCAGCAGTTCTGGCAGGGGATATGGCTACACCTTC
15 NA TRBJ2-2 NA TRBV3-1/TRBV3-2 CASSQRQGLTGELFF TGTGCCAGCAGCCAAAGGCAGGGGCTCACCGGGGAGCTGTTTTTT